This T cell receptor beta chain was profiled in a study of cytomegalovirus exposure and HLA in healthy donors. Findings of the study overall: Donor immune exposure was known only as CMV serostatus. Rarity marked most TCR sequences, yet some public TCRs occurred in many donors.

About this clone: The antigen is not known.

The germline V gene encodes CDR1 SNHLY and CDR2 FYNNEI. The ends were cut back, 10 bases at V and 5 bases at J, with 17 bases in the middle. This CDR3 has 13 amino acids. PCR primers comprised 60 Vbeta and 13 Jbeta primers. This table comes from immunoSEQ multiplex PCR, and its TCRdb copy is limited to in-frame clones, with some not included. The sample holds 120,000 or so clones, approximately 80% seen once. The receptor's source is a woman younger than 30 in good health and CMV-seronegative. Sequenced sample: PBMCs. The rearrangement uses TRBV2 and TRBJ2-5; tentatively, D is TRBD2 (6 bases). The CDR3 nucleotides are TGTGCCACTTCGCGGGACGGCGGGGAGACCCAGTACTTC. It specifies CATSRDGGETQYF.